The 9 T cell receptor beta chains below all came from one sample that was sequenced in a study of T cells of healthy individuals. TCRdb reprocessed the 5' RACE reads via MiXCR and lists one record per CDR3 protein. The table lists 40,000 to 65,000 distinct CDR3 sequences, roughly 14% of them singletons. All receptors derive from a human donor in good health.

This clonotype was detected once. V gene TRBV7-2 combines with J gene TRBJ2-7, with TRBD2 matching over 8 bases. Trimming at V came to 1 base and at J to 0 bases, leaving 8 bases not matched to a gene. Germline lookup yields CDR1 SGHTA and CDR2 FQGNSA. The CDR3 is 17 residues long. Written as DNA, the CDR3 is TGTGCCAGCAGCTTAGGTGTTCGGCGGGGGGTCTCCTACGAGCAGTACTTC. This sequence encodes CASSLGVRRGVSYEQYF.

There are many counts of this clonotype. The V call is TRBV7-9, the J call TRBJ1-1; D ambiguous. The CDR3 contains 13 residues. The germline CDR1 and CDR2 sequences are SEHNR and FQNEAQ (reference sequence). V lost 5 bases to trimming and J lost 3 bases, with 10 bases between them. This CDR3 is CASSQYGDTEAFF. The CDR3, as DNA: TGTGCCAGCAGCCAGTACGGCGACACTGAAGCTTTCTTT. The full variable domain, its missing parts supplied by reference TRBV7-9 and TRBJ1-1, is DTGVSQNPRHKITKRGQNVTFRCDPISEHNRLYWYRQTLGQGPEFLTYFQNEAQLEKSRLLSDRFSAERPKGSFSTLEIQRTEQGDSAMYLCASSQYGDTEAFFGQGTRLTVV.

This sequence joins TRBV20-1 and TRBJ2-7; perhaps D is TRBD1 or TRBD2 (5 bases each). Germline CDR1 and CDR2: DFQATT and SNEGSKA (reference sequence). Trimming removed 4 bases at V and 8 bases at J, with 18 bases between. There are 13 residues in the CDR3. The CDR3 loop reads CSANSGPGSQQYF. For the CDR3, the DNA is TGCAGTGCTAACTCGGGACCAGGGTCGCAGCAGTACTTC.

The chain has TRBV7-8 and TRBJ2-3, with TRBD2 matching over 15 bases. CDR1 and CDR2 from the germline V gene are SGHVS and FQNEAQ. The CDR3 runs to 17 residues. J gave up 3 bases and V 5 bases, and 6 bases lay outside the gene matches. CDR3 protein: CASSAGLAGGGTDTQYF. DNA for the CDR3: TGTGCCAGCAGCGCCGGACTAGCGGGAGGGGGTACAGATACGCAGTATTTT.

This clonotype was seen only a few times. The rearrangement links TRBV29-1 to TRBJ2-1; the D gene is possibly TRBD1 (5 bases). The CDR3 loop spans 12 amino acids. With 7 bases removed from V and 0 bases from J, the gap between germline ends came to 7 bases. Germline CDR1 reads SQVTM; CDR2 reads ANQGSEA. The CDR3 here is CSARVSYNEQFF. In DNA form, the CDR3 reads TGCAGCGCCAGGGTCTCCTACAATGAGCAGTTCTTC.

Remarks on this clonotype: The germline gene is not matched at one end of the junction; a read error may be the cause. CDR3 protein: CVSSRLTGPHGYTF. DNA of the CDR3: TGTGTCAGCAGCCGACTTACAGGGCCGCATGGCTACACCTTC. The chain recombines TRBV5-6 with TRBJ1-2; possible D gene TRBD1, 6 bases. The CDR3 spans 14 residues. The germline CDR1 and CDR2 sequences are SGHDT and YYEEEE.

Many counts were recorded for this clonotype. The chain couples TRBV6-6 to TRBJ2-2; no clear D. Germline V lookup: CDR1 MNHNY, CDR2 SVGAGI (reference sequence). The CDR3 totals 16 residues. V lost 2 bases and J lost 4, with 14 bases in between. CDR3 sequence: CASSYESVRVTGELFF. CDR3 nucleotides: TGTGCCAGCAGTTACGAGTCCGTCCGGGTCACCGGGGAGCTGTTTTTT.

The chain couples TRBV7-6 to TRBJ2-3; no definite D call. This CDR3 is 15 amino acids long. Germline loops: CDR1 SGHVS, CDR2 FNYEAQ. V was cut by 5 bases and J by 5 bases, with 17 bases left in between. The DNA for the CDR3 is TGTGCCAGCAGCCCGCGAACCCCTTTGGGAGATACGCAGTATTTT. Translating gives CASSPRTPLGDTQYF.

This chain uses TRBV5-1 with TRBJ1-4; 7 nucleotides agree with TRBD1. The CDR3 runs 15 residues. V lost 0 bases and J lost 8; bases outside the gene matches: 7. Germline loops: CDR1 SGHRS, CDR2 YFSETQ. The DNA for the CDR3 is TGCGCCAGCAGCTTGGACGGACAGGAGTCGGAAAAACTGTTTTTT. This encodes CASSLDGQESEKLFF. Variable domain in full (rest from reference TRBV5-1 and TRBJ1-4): KAGVTQTPRYLIKTRGQQVTLSCSPISGHRSVSWYQQTPGQGLQFLFEYFSETQRNKGNFPGRFSGRQFSNSRSEMNVSTLELGDSALYLCASSLDGQESEKLFFGSGTQLSVL.